This T cell receptor (beta chain) was captured in a study of control samples from healthy donors and cancer patients. TCRdb's copy holds only in-frame clones and misses some; the assay was immunoSEQ multiplex PCR. Among more than 150,000 clones listed, roughly 90% were seen once. Concerning this clone: Other DNA sequences in the same sample also yield this CDR3.

V gave up 0 bases and J gave up 4 bases, with 10 bases separating them. The CDR3 loop spans 15 amino acids. The germline CDR1 and CDR2 sequences are MGHRA and YSYEKL. This chain links TRBV4-1 with TRBJ2-1, with D possibly TRBD1 on 6 matching bases. The receptor's source is a woman in her twenties or thirties in good health. Sequenced input: blood. In nucleotides, the CDR3 is TGCGCCAGCAGCCAAGACAGGGGCCCTTACAATGAGCAGTTCTTC. Translation: CASSQDRGPYNEQFF.